A single sample gave rise to the 20 T cell receptor beta chains below, sequenced in a study of blood T cell repertoires in COVID-19. Assay used: immunoSEQ multiplex PCR; TCRdb lists only in-frame clones, some missing. This sample has 150,000 to 200,000 clones; around 90% occur once, and the top ten carry 0.5% to 0.75%. Sequenced input: peripheral blood. These receptors all come from a man aged 45-65 years with acute or convalescent COVID-19.

The chain links TRBV27 to TRBJ2-7; tentative D call: TRBD2 (7 bases). V lost 4 bases and J lost 3, with 19 bases in between. The germline V gene has CDR1 MNHEY and CDR2 SMNVEV (reference sequence). This CDR3 is built from 16 residues. CDR3 in DNA: TGTGCCAGCAGTTACCGCGCACCGGGGGGCAGCTACGAGCAGTACTTC. It encodes CASSYRAPGGSYEQYF.

V usage is TRBV11-3 and J usage is TRBJ2-2, with a possible D match to TRBD1 (7 bases). V dropped 5 bases and J dropped 4 bases, with 11 bases sitting between them. The CDR3 covers 14 residues. Germline CDR1 SGHNT, CDR2 YENEEA. The DNA for the CDR3 is TGTGCCAGCAGCAGACAGGGAGGCACCGGGGAGCTGTTTTTT. Translating it yields CASSRQGGTGELFF.

The chain has TRBV28 and TRBJ1-1; 9 bases match TRBD1. The germline gives CDR1 MDHEN, CDR2 SYDVKM. The CDR3 sequence is 16 residues long. Trimming removed 6 bases from V and 6 bases from J; junction bases left unmatched: 14. CDR3 nucleotide sequence: TGTGCCAGCAGACCGGGACAGGGTTTGGGGCACGCTGAAGCTTTCTTT. Protein product: CASRPGQGLGHAEAFF.

The V call is TRBV29-1, the J call TRBJ1-3; D call uncertain. CDR1 SQVTM and CDR2 ANQGSEA come from the germline V gene. CDR3 length: 12 residues. V lost 4 bases and J 0 bases, leaving 4 bases between the germline ends. In nucleotides, the CDR3 is TGCAGCGTTGGGAGCTCTGGAAACACCATATATTTT. Translating gives CSVGSSGNTIYF.

This chain connects TRBV9 to TRBJ2-1; a possible D gene is TRBD1 (6 bases). The CDR3 runs to 13 residues. The germline V gene encodes CDR1 SGDLS and CDR2 YYNGEE. Trimming shortened V by 5 bases and J by 4 bases, and 10 bases separated the two germline ends. DNA of the CDR3: TGTGCCAGCAGTACGGGACATTACAATGAGCAGTTCTTC. As protein: CASSTGHYNEQFF.

The chain recombines TRBV13 with TRBJ2-1; D unresolved. Germline V gives CDR1 PRHDT, CDR2 FYEKMQ (reference sequence). CDR3 size: 16 residues. The ends were cut back, 0 bases at V and 8 bases at J, with 17 bases in the middle. CDR3 sequence: CASSLGGGRGKDEQFF. The CDR3 DNA reads as TGTGCCAGCAGCTTAGGGGGTGGCAGAGGAAAGGATGAGCAGTTCTTC.

CDR3 DNA sequence: TGCGCCAGCAGCTTCGTGGGGGGTTCATACGAGCAGTACTTC. Protein sequence: CASSFVGGSYEQYF. This chain links TRBV5-1 with TRBJ2-7; TRBD2 might be the D (6 bases). The V end lost 2 bases, the J end lost 4 bases, and 13 bases lay between the germline ends. The CDR3 runs 14 residues. The germline V gene has CDR1 SGHRS and CDR2 YFSETQ.

The rearrangement uses TRBV9 and TRBJ2-7, with 12 bases matching TRBD2. The V and J ends lost 3 bases and 7 bases, in that order; junction bases with no gene match: 14. The V gene's germline CDR1 is SGDLS and CDR2 YYNGEE. The CDR3 spans 17 residues. Here the CDR3 reads CASSEGASGRALWEQYF. CDR3 nucleotide sequence: TGTGCCAGCAGCGAGGGAGCTAGCGGGAGGGCCCTCTGGGAGCAGTACTTC.

V usage is TRBV5-8 and J usage is TRBJ1-2, with a possible D match to TRBD1 (5 bases). Germline CDR1 is SGHTS and CDR2 is YDEGEE. CDR3 length equals 15 residues. V gave up 0 bases and J gave up 2 bases, with 11 bases separating them. The CDR3 DNA is TGTGCCAGCAGCTTGGGGAGGGGACGCAACTATGGCTACACCTTC. It encodes CASSLGRGRNYGYTF.

V usage is TRBV10-3 and J usage is TRBJ1-5; TRBD1 agrees at 7 bases. Germline trimming cut 8 bases from V and 6 bases from J; bases unmatched to any gene: 7. CDR1 is ENHRY and CDR2 is SYGVKD in the germline V gene. The CDR3 is 13 amino acids. The CDR3 region is CAIGRGQGQPQHF. CDR3 bases: TGTGCCATCGGAAGGGGGCAGGGTCAGCCCCAGCATTTT.

The chain employs TRBV28 and TRBJ2-2, with D possibly matching TRBD1 (7 bases). Germline loops: CDR1 MDHEN, CDR2 SYDVKM. The CDR3 loop spans 16 amino acids. Between the trimmed V and J ends, which lost 0 bases and 3 bases, there was a span of 11 bases. DNA for the CDR3: TGTGCCAGCAGTTTATGGGCGGGACAGCACACCGGGGAGCTGTTTTTT. Translation gives CASSLWAGQHTGELFF.

V is TRBV4-1 and J is TRBJ2-7; 9 bases agree with TRBD1. Looked up from germline, CDR1 is MGHRA and CDR2 is YSYEKL. Trimming removed 4 bases from V and 3 bases from J; junction bases left unmatched: 7. This CDR3 is 15 amino acids long. CDR3 amino acids: CASSLGGTGSYEQYF. CDR3 sequence (DNA): TGCGCCAGCAGCCTGGGCGGGACAGGGAGCTACGAGCAGTACTTC.

This sequence joins TRBV5-1 and TRBJ2-2, with D perhaps matching TRBD1 (7 bases). The CDR3 consists of 15 residues. Per germline, CDR1 SGHRS and CDR2 YFSETQ. With 4 bases removed from V and 0 bases from J, the gap between germline ends came to 10 bases. CDR3 sequence reads: CASSGGTANTGELFF. CDR3 coding DNA: TGCGCCAGCAGCGGCGGGACAGCGAACACCGGGGAGCTGTTTTTT.

The chain couples TRBV19 to TRBJ2-4; D perhaps matches TRBD1 (5 bases). The germline gives CDR1 LNHDA, CDR2 SQIVND (reference sequence). Trimming removed 8 bases at V and 1 base at J, with 15 bases between. CDR3 length: 15 amino acids. The CDR3 DNA reads as TGTGCCAGTTCCTTTGTTCAGGGTGCCAAAAACATTCAGTACTTC. Translated: CASSFVQGAKNIQYF.

The rearrangement joins TRBV20-1 to TRBJ1-6; 7 positions agree with TRBD1. Losses at the gene ends were 3 bases for V and 8 bases for J; bases not matched to a gene: 10. The CDR3 has 15 amino acids. CDR1 is DFQATT and CDR2 is SNEGSKA in the germline V gene (reference sequence). CDR3 residues: CSASSRGTSDSPLHF. Here the CDR3 DNA reads TGCAGTGCTAGTTCCAGGGGGACGAGTGATTCACCCCTCCACTTT.

J is TRBJ1-4 and V is TRBV6-5; TRBD1 is a possible D gene (5 bases). V lost 6 bases to trimming and J lost 3 bases, with 14 bases between them. CDR1 and CDR2 (germline): MNHEY, SVGAGI. The CDR3 runs 15 residues. The CDR3 loop reads CASSLHGGANEKLFF. The CDR3 DNA reads TGTGCCAGCAGCCTACACGGGGGTGCTAATGAAAAACTGTTTTTT.

This clone was detected a few times. This sequence joins TRBV27 and TRBJ1-2, with D tentatively TRBD1 (6 bases). This CDR3 contains 15 residues. Germline CDR1 is MNHEY and CDR2 is SMNVEV (reference sequence). Trimming pared 6 bases from V and 8 bases from J, leaving 22 bases between. DNA for the CDR3: TGTGCCAGCAGCGGAATCGGGGGGGGGCTCACAGGCTACACCTTC. Protein: CASSGIGGGLTGYTF.

The CDR3, as DNA: TGTGCCAGCAGTCCGAGGACAGGGGGCGACGAGCAGTACTTC. It translates to CASSPRTGGDEQYF. V gene TRBV27 combines with J gene TRBJ2-7; 11 bases match TRBD1. With V trimmed by 5 bases and J by 5 bases, 5 bases remained unmatched. This CDR3 is 14 amino acids long. CDR1 is MNHEY and CDR2 is SMNVEV in the germline V gene (reference sequence).

This clone was observed a single time. J is TRBJ2-2 and V is TRBV24-1; TRBD2 agrees at 9 bases. Per the germline V gene, CDR1 is KGHDR and CDR2 is SFDVKD. This CDR3 comprises 16 residues. J was trimmed by 4 bases and V by 1 base; bases with no gene match: 3. CDR3 DNA: TGTGCCACCAGTGATTTCGGCGGGAGGGGCACCGGGGAGCTGTTTTTT. Amino acids: CATSDFGGRGTGELFF.

The gene calls are TRBV19 and TRBJ2-1; weak D call: TRBD2 (5 bases). The germline CDR1 and CDR2 sequences are LNHDA and SQIVND (reference sequence). The V and J ends lost 2 bases and 9 bases respectively, with 23 bases between them. This CDR3 is built from 17 residues. The CDR3 is CASSIFEGSAFRGEQFF. For the CDR3, the DNA is TGTGCCAGTAGTATATTCGAGGGAAGCGCGTTTCGGGGTGAGCAGTTCTTC. Full variable domain (remainder filled in from reference TRBV19 and TRBJ2-1): DGGITQSPKYLFRKEGQNVTLSCEQNLNHDAMYWYRQDPGQGLRLIYYSQIVNDFQKGDIAEGYSVSREKKESFPLTVTSAQKNPTAFYLCASSIFEGSAFRGEQFFGPGTRLTVL.